This T cell receptor beta chain was identified in a study of shared clonotypes between healthy human individuals. Sequencing used immunoSEQ multiplex PCR; TCRdb keeps in-frame clones, though not all of them. The sample has some 1 million clones, around 74% seen once. General observations from the study: Clonotype sharing levels among donors were expected to vary with sequencing depth.

Of note for this clone: Its antigen is unidentified.

This CDR3 comprises 17 residues. After removal of 3 bases from V and 3 bases from J, the junction contained 9 bases not matched to a gene. Germline lookup yields CDR1 LNHDA and CDR2 SQIVND (reference sequence). This TCR was recovered from a man in his late teens or twenties in good health. The V call is TRBV19, the J call TRBJ2-7; 12 nucleotides align to TRBD2. Sequences were obtained from memory CD4+ T cells sorted from blood. Subset given: CD45RA-negative fraction. The CDR3 loop reads CASSMARTSGTGYEQYF. The CDR3 DNA reads TGTGCCAGTAGTATGGCCAGGACTAGCGGGACGGGCTACGAGCAGTACTTC.